This T cell receptor beta chain comes out of a study of shared clonotypes between healthy human individuals. General study findings and limits: Rarefaction gave evidence that sorted-subset sequencing remained incomplete despite large depth. Apart from blood, nothing was sampled; tissue repertoires likely differ.

The V and J ends lost 5 bases and 1 base respectively, with 16 bases between them. The CDR3 length is 16 residues. Germline V gene data show CDR1 as SGHRS and CDR2 as YFSETQ. The authors split each subset's genomic DNA evenly across several immunoSEQ plates. Sequenced by immunoSEQ multiplex PCR; TCRdb stores in-frame clones only, minus some. Of 550,000 to 750,000 clones in the sample, 95% were seen once. Naive CD8 isolation took CD45RO-negative cells positively selected for CCR7 and excluded terminally differentiated effector memory CD45RA+ cells. On this clone itself: Its target is unknown.

This chain connects TRBV5-1 to TRBJ2-1; D possibly uses TRBD1 or TRBD2 (6 bases each). This clonotype originated in a woman younger than 45 in good health. The sample taken for sequencing was naive CD8+ T cells sorted from blood. The CDR3 sequence: CASRDTGGPSYNEQFF. CDR3 bases: TGCGCCAGCAGGGATACCGGGGGCCCATCCTACAATGAGCAGTTCTTC.